This T cell receptor beta chain was sequenced for a study of blood T cell repertoires in COVID-19. Background on the study: Collection of acute and convalescent COVID-19 samples took place in the United States, Italy and Spain. PBMCs, B-cell-depleted T cells, or T cells were the source of the cDNA or gDNA that made up the material.

This CDR3 has 13 amino acids. J gave up 11 bases and V 4 bases, and 10 bases lay outside the gene matches. Looked up from germline, CDR1 is SGHRS and CDR2 is YFSETQ. In the original analysis: Estimation of nucleated cell counts was performed using reference gene primer amplification. Here immunoSEQ multiplex PCR was the method, and the copy in TCRdb shows in-frame clones only, minus some. That table gives V, J and clone size, and the DNA gave D and trimming. The sample lists approximately 16,000 clones; around 88% were seen once. This clonotype originated in a human donor in a cohort sampled during active COVID-19. The sequenced sample consisted of peripheral blood. The chain combines TRBV5-1 with TRBJ1-1; 8 bases agree with TRBD1. The CDR3 coding sequence is TGCGCCAGCAGCCCCCACGACAGGGGTAGGGCTTTCTTT. Encoded protein: CASSPHDRGRAFF.